Only a few counts were recorded for the clone carrying this T cell receptor beta chain. Its specificity is not known. The CDR3 runs to 15 residues. Trimming took off 0 bases at V and 4 bases at J, with 12 bases between the two ends. Germline CDR1 is DFQATT and CDR2 is SNEGSKA (reference sequence). This sample was included in a study of early T cells in non-severe SARS-CoV-2 infection. Study as a whole: Sequenced material consisted of bulk RNA (from unsorted whole blood), and chains were unpaired.

Findings and limits, study-wide: Private and CD4 specificities were missed by VDJdb matching, skewed to anti-spike CD8.

Separate cDNA molecules each had unique molecular identifiers attached to them. TCRdb re-called the 5' RACE reads through MiXCR, storing one row per CDR3 protein. Here the sample spans more than 65,000 distinct CDR3 sequences, less than 15% being singletons. The V and J genes are TRBV20-1 and TRBJ2-2; perhaps TRBD2 as D (5 bases). Sequences were obtained from whole blood. This receptor was obtained from an adult who was a healthcare worker with PCR-confirmed SARS-CoV-2 infection or an uninfected control (not recorded which). Here the CDR3 reads CSARDNGKATGELFF. The DNA for the CDR3 is TGCAGTGCTAGAGATAACGGGAAAGCCACCGGGGAGCTGTTTTTT.